These 21 T cell receptor beta chains share one sample of origin, sequenced in a study of post-analysis software for immune sequencing data. General observations from the study: A few TRBV segments were significantly more frequent in patients than in controls. TRBV5-6, TRBV5-1 and TRBV20-1 were among these segments.

These TCRs' antigens remain unknown. Tagging with unique molecular identifiers was a feature of the TCR beta cDNA libraries. MiXCR, applied by TCRdb to the PCR reads, yields one record per CDR3 protein. The sample lists hundreds of thousands of distinct CDR3 sequences, 59% occurring once. The sequenced sample consisted of blood. The receptors were gathered from a girl aged 2 to 10 with multiple sclerosis.

The V and J genes are TRBV3-1 and TRBJ2-1, with 12 positions matching TRBD2. V dropped 5 bases and J dropped 2; count of bases not matched to a gene: 10. The CDR3 loop spans 18 amino acids. Germline CDR1 reads LGHDT; CDR2 reads YNNKEL (reference sequence). CDR3 sequence (DNA): TGTGCCAGCAGCATTACTAGCGGGAGGTTTCTCACCTACAATGAGCAGTTCTTC. Translated, it gives CASSITSGRFLTYNEQFF.

The chain recombines TRBV7-9 with TRBJ1-2; no definite D call. Germline CDR1 is SEHNR and CDR2 is FQNEAQ (reference sequence). The CDR3 covers 14 residues. With 2 bases removed from V and 4 bases from J, the gap between germline ends came to 11 bases. CDR3 DNA sequence: TGTGCCAGCAGCTTACAGGACGCTTCCTATGGCTACACCTTC. Its translation: CASSLQDASYGYTF.

The V gene is TRBV7-3, the J gene TRBJ2-3, with D perhaps TRBD2 (6 bases). This CDR3 is built from 14 residues. V was trimmed by 5 bases and J by 5 bases, leaving 14 bases between them. The germline CDR1 and CDR2 sequences are SGHTA and FQGTGA. DNA for the CDR3: TGTGCCAGCAGCCCCGGATTGGGGGGAGATACGCAGTATTTT. This encodes CASSPGLGGDTQYF. Looking up the rest from reference TRBV7-3 and TRBJ2-3 gives the full variable domain: GAGVSQTPSNKVTEKGKYVELRCDPISGHTALYWYRQSLGQGPEFLIYFQGTGAADDSGLPNDRFFAVRPEGSVSTLKIQRTERGDSAVYLCASSPGLGGDTQYFGPGTRLTVL.

On this clonotype itself: One junction end does not reproduce the germline sequence, and a read error may be involved. The chain is built from TRBV12-3 or TRBV12-4 and TRBJ2-5; the match to TRBD2 covers 8 bases. CDR3 length: 15 residues. CDR3 nucleotides: TGTGCCAGCAGTTCCCGACGGGGGGGCCAAGAGACCCGGTACTTC. It specifies CASSSRRGGQETRYF.

This clonotype was observed a handful of times. This chain links TRBV4-1 with TRBJ2-5; 8 bases agree with TRBD2. This CDR3 is 14 amino acids long. V lost 3 bases, J lost 6 bases, and 6 bases stayed unmatched. Germline CDR1 is MGHRA and CDR2 is YSYEKL. The CDR3, as DNA: TGCGCCAGCAGCCAGGTGACTAGCGAGAAGACCCAGTACTTC. It is translated as CASSQVTSEKTQYF.

The chain joins TRBV29-1 to TRBJ2-1; D possibly matches TRBD1 or TRBD2 (6 bases each). This CDR3 has 12 amino acids. Germline CDR1 SQVTM, CDR2 ANQGSEA. Trimming cost V 5 bases and J 6 bases, with 11 bases left between them. The DNA for the CDR3 is TGCAGCGTTTCCAGGGGAGGCAATGAGCAGTTCTTC. Its protein product is CSVSRGGNEQFF.

J is TRBJ1-2 and V is TRBV7-2; the D gene is possibly TRBD1 (6 bases). V lost 5 bases to trimming and J lost 7 bases, with 11 bases between them. CDR3 length equals 12 residues. Germline V gene lookup returns CDR1 SGHTA and CDR2 FQGNSA. The CDR3 protein is CASSHQQGGYTF. CDR3 in DNA: TGTGCCAGCAGCCATCAACAGGGTGGCTACACCTTC.

V gene TRBV7-2 combines with J gene TRBJ1-4, with TRBD1 matching over 7 bases. The germline gives CDR1 SGHTA, CDR2 FQGNSA. The CDR3 has 14 amino acids. The V segment lost 8 bases and the J segment 7 bases; nucleotides outside the gene matches: 10. The CDR3 sequence: CASGNRQGSEKLFF. The CDR3 nucleotides are TGTGCCAGCGGGAACAGACAGGGCAGTGAAAAACTGTTTTTT.

A single count supports this clonotype. The chain recombines TRBV12-3 or TRBV12-4 with TRBJ2-1; 10 bases match TRBD2. CDR3 length equals 16 residues. With V trimmed by 2 bases and J by 5 bases, 6 bases remained unmatched. This CDR3 is CASSLLAGEWHNEQFF. In DNA form, the CDR3 reads TGTGCCAGCAGTTTACTAGCGGGGGAGTGGCACAATGAGCAGTTCTTC.

The V and J genes are TRBV6-4 and TRBJ2-5, with TRBD2 matching 11 bases. CDR3 size: 14 residues. J lost 3 bases, V lost 7 bases, and 4 bases had no gene match. Germline lookup yields CDR1 MRHNA and CDR2 SNTAGT. For the CDR3, the DNA is TGTGCCAGCAACTTAGCGGGAGGGGAAGAGACCCAGTACTTC. Translating gives CASNLAGGEETQYF.

V gene TRBV12-3 or TRBV12-4 combines with J gene TRBJ2-3; D perhaps matches TRBD1 (5 bases). V was clipped by 2 bases and J by 6 bases, with 9 bases between them. CDR3 length: 13 residues. The CDR3 sequence is CASSLIQGDTQYF. CDR3 coding DNA: TGTGCCAGCAGTTTAATCCAGGGTGATACGCAGTATTTT.

This clonotype came up once. The chain links TRBV4-3 to TRBJ1-5; no definite D call. Germline V CDR1 and CDR2: LGHNA, YSLEER. The CDR3 loop spans 13 amino acids. Trimming shortened V by 4 bases and J by 4 bases, and 8 bases separated the two germline ends. CDR3 loop: CASSPHGNQPQHF. The CDR3 bases are TGCGCCAGCAGCCCCCACGGGAATCAGCCCCAGCATTTT.

As concerns this clonotype: The junction does not match germline at one end; this may be a read error. The chain has TRBV9 and TRBJ2-1, with 10 bases lining up with TRBD1. Germline V CDR1 and CDR2: SGDLS, YYNGEE. The CDR3 contains 17 residues. In nucleotides, the CDR3 is TGTGCCAGCAGCCAATTTCCGGGACAGGGGCAATACAATGAGCGGTTCTTC. Translated: CASSQFPGQGQYNERFF.

V is TRBV29-1 and J is TRBJ1-1; possible D gene TRBD1, 6 bases. Between the trimmed V and J ends, which lost 4 bases and 4 bases, there was a span of 19 bases. Germline values: CDR1 SQVTM, CDR2 ANQGSEA. CDR3 length: 15 residues. The CDR3 DNA sequence: TGCAGCGTTGTTAACCCGGGGGCCGGGGTCACTGAAGCTTTCTTT. The encoded protein is CSVVNPGAGVTEAFF. Full variable domain (outside the CDR3, taken from reference TRBV29-1 and TRBJ1-1): SAVISQKPSRDICQRGTSLTIQCQVDSQVTMMFWYRQQPGQSLTLIATANQGSEATYESGFVIDKFPISRPNLTFSTLTVSNMSPEDSSIYLCSVVNPGAGVTEAFFGQGTRLTVV.

This clonotype appeared a few times. This rearrangement joins TRBV11-2 to TRBJ2-7; D uncertain. From germline, CDR1 is SGHAT and CDR2 FQNNGV. There are 14 residues in the CDR3. V gave up 4 bases and J gave up 4 bases, with 14 bases separating them. The DNA for the CDR3 is TGTGCCAGCAGCTCACCGGGCCACCCATACGAGCAGTACTTC. Translated: CASSSPGHPYEQYF.

This clonotype was seen many times. The J gene is TRBJ2-1, the V gene TRBV20-1, with TRBD2 as a possible D gene (6 bases). The CDR3 extends over 15 amino acids. Germline V CDR1 and CDR2: DFQATT, SNEGSKA (reference sequence). Trimming cost V 6 bases and J 6 bases, with 21 bases left between them. CDR3 coding DNA: TGCAGTGCCCTTGCTGGCGGGAATGCCTTCAATGAGCAGTTCTTC. It encodes CSALAGGNAFNEQFF.

J is TRBJ2-2 and V is TRBV5-1; 10 nucleotides align to TRBD2. Trimming removed 2 bases from V and 0 bases from J; junction bases left unmatched: 4. Germline-derived CDR1 and CDR2 are SGHRS and YFSETQ. CDR3 length: 17 residues. The DNA of the CDR3 is TGCGCCAGCAGCTTTTCTAGCGGGAGCGCGAACACCGGGGAGCTGTTTTTT. As protein: CASSFSSGSANTGELFF.

The chain recombines TRBV20-1 with TRBJ2-7, with TRBD1 identical over 9 bases. Looked up from germline, CDR1 is DFQATT and CDR2 is SNEGSKA (reference sequence). The CDR3 contains 13 residues. V was pared by 3 bases and J by 3 bases, with 3 bases of the junction left unmatched. This CDR3 is CSASLDRGYEQYF. In DNA form, the CDR3 reads TGCAGTGCTAGTCTGGACAGGGGCTACGAGCAGTACTTC.

The chain uses TRBV10-2 and TRBJ2-7; TRBD2 is a possible D gene (5 bases). Germline CDR1 is WSHSY and CDR2 is SAAADI. There are 15 residues in the CDR3. V was clipped by 0 bases and J by 0 bases, with 9 bases between them. CDR3 coding DNA: TGCGCCAGCAGTGAGTCTATAGCGAGCTCCTACGAGCAGTACTTC. Encoded protein: CASSESIASSYEQYF.

This clonotype came up a few times. This rearrangement joins TRBV7-4 to TRBJ2-1, with 7 bases fitting TRBD1. Germline V gene sequence: CDR1 SGHVT, CDR2 SQSDAQ. CDR3 length: 12 amino acids. J gave up 11 bases and V 4 bases, and 5 bases lay outside the gene matches. CDR3 bases: TGTGCCAGCAGCTGCCCGGGACAGAAGCAGTTCTTC. Translating gives CASSCPGQKQFF.

This chain uses TRBV29-1 with TRBJ2-5; tentative D call: TRBD1 (6 bases). V dropped 4 bases and J dropped 1 base, with 13 bases sitting between them. Germline V gene sequence: CDR1 SQVTM, CDR2 ANQGSEA. This CDR3 spans 14 amino acids. The CDR3, as DNA: TGCAGCGTTGGTCAGGGGCAGATCCAAGAGACCCAGTACTTC. It specifies CSVGQGQIQETQYF.